These T cell receptor beta chains were read from a single sample in a study of blood T cell repertoires in COVID-19. TCRdb's copy holds only in-frame clones and misses some; the assay was immunoSEQ multiplex PCR. This table holds more than 50,000 clones, around 89% found once. Sequencing input: peripheral blood. The receptors originated from a human donor in a cohort sampled during active COVID-19. CDR3s include the opening cysteine and the closing phenylalanine or tryptophan. A D gene is named only where the DNA matches it firmly. Only some rows state a clone size, as once, few, many or a class for expanded clones.

J: TRBJ1-3
V: TRBV6-5
size: -
D: -
CDR3: CASSSPGRASGNTIYF
DNA: TGTGCCAGCAGTTCCCCCGGGAGGGCCTCTGGAAACACCATATATTTT

J: TRBJ2-1
V: TRBV5-4
size: -
D: TRBD2
CDR3: CASSPEASGARNEQFF
DNA: TGTGCCAGCAGCCCTGAGGCTAGCGGGGCCCGAAATGAGCAGTTCTTC

J: TRBJ2-7
V: TRBV28
size: -
D: TRBD2
CDR3: CASRSAPGRAGGDEQYF
DNA: TGTGCCAGCCGATCGGCCCCGGGAAGGGCGGGAGGAGACGAGCAGTACTTC

J: TRBJ2-3
V: TRBV2
size: -
D: TRBD2
CDR3: CASSEWTAGGTDTQYF
DNA: TGTGCCAGCAGTGAATGGACAGCGGGGGGCACAGATACGCAGTATTTT

J: TRBJ2-3
V: TRBV28
size: -
D: TRBD2
CDR3: CASSYGLAGGVTDTQYF
DNA: TGTGCCAGCAGTTATGGACTAGCGGGAGGCGTCACAGATACGCAGTATTTT

J: TRBJ2-7
V: TRBV6-6
size: -
D: TRBD2
CDR3: CASSSGRLYEQYF
DNA: TGTGCCAGCAGCAGCGGGAGGCTTTACGAGCAGTACTTC

J: TRBJ2-7
V: TRBV11-3
size: -
D: -
CDR3: CASSLETTYEQYF
DNA: TGTGCCAGCAGCTTAGAGACTACTTACGAGCAGTACTTC

J: TRBJ2-7
V: TRBV7-9
size: -
D: -
CDR3: CASTESGRYEQYF
DNA: TGTGCCAGCACCGAATCAGGGCGCTACGAGCAGTACTTC

J: TRBJ1-1
V: TRBV15
size: -
D: -
CDR3: CATSRDRERTEAFF
DNA: TGTGCCACCAGCAGAGATAGAGAGAGGACTGAAGCTTTCTTT

J: TRBJ2-2
V: TRBV4-3
size: -
D: TRBD2
CDR3: CASSQASGGAGELFF
DNA: TGCGCCAGCAGCCAAGCTAGCGGGGGGGCCGGGGAGCTGTTTTTT

J: TRBJ2-1
V: TRBV5-6
size: -
D: TRBD2
CDR3: CASSFMTSGRSYNEQFF
DNA: TGTGCCAGCAGCTTTATGACTAGCGGCCGATCCTACAATGAGCAGTTCTTC

J: TRBJ1-4
V: TRBV6-5
size: -
D: -
CDR3: CASRYEGGVNEKLFF
DNA: TGTGCCAGCAGATACGAAGGGGGTGTCAATGAAAAACTGTTTTTT

J: TRBJ2-3
V: TRBV19
size: -
D: -
CDR3: CASSIGRGADTQYF
DNA: TGTGCCAGTAGTATCGGTAGGGGTGCAGATACGCAGTATTTT

J: TRBJ2-3
V: TRBV9
size: -
D: -
CDR3: CASSGFQYMADTQYF
DNA: TGTGCCAGCAGCGGCTTCCAGTACATGGCAGATACGCAGTATTTT

J: TRBJ1-1
V: TRBV2
size: few
D: -
CDR3: CASSELLTGLTEAFF
DNA: TGTGCCAGCAGTGAGCTCTTAACAGGGCTCACTGAAGCTTTCTTT

J: TRBJ1-2
V: TRBV14
size: -
D: -
CDR3: CASSQKSREGYTF
DNA: TGTGCCAGCAGCCAGAAATCCAGGGAAGGCTACACCTTC

J: TRBJ1-6
V: TRBV10-2
size: -
D: TRBD1
CDR3: CASSTGTDNSPLHF
DNA: TGCGCCAGCAGCACCGGGACAGATAATTCACCCCTCCACTTT

J: TRBJ2-2
V: TRBV6-2/TRBV6-3
size: -
D: -
CDR3: CASSLEGSNTGELFF
DNA: TGTGCCAGCAGTTTGGAGGGATCGAACACCGGGGAGCTGTTTTTT

J: TRBJ1-6
V: TRBV21-1
size: -
D: -
CDR3: CASSGGTVGVDSPLHF
DNA: TGTGCCAGCAGCGGCGGGACAGTCGGGGTTGATTCACCCCTCCACTTT

J: TRBJ2-1
V: TRBV5-1
size: -
D: -
CDR3: CASSRGPGDEQFF
DNA: TGCGCCAGCAGTCGGGGTCCGGGGGATGAGCAGTTCTTC

J: TRBJ2-7
V: TRBV5-8
size: -
D: TRBD2
CDR3: CASSSPRLAGVYEQYF
DNA: TGTGCCAGCAGCTCACCTCGACTAGCGGGAGTTTACGAGCAGTACTTC

J: TRBJ2-6
V: TRBV27
size: -
D: -
CDR3: CASSPRGGANVLTF
DNA: TGTGCCAGCAGCCCAAGGGGTGGGGCCAACGTCCTGACTTTC

J: TRBJ2-4
V: TRBV5-1
size: -
D: TRBD2
CDR3: CASSLGPIAGGQNIQYF
DNA: TGCGCCAGCAGCTTGGGACCCATAGCGGGGGGGCAAAACATTCAGTACTTC